This is a list of T cell receptor beta chains from one sample in a study of shared clonotypes between healthy human individuals. Measured with immunoSEQ multiplex PCR; TCRdb has only the in-frame clones, and not every one. The sample records approximately 2.1 million clones, 90% to 95% being singletons. The sequencing input was naive CD4+ T cells from PBMCs. Receptors originate from a man between 18 and 29 years old in good health. Some clones in this sample may be carry-over from other donors' samples. CDR3s include the opening cysteine and the closing phenylalanine or tryptophan. The D gene is left open where the match is weak. Clone size is given for some rows only: seen once, a few or many times, or a class if the clone is expanded.

J	V	D	size	DNA	CDR3
TRBJ1-2	TRBV28	TRBD1	NA	TGTGCCAGCAGGCTCGGGAGGACAGGGGCCACCAAATATGGCTACACCTTC	CASRLGRTGATKYGYTF
TRBJ2-7	TRBV6-1	TRBD2	NA	TGTGCCAGCAGTGAACCTTGGACTAGCGGAACCTACGAGCAGTACTTC	CASSEPWTSGTYEQYF
TRBJ2-3	TRBV29-1	NA	NA	TGCAGCGGAAGGGCTAGCGGCACAGATACGCAGTATTTT	CSGRASGTDTQYF
TRBJ1-2	TRBV6-5	NA	NA	TGTGCCAGCAGTCCACAGGACTACTATGGCTACACCTTC	CASSPQDYYGYTF
TRBJ2-5	TRBV4-2	NA	NA	TGTGCCAGCAGCCAAGTCTCACATCCAGCGGGACAGTACCAAGAGACCCAGTACTTC	CASSQVSHPAGQYQETQYF
TRBJ1-1	TRBV2	TRBD1	NA	TGTGCCAGCAGTACGCGTCCCGGGACAGGGGGCACTGAAGCTTTCTTT	CASSTRPGTGGTEAFF
TRBJ2-2	TRBV7-3	TRBD2	NA	TGTGCCAGCAGCGCCCACGCCTCGACTAGCGGCCAAAGCGGGGAGCTGTTTTTT	CASSAHASTSGQSGELFF
TRBJ1-5	TRBV5-1	NA	NA	TGCGCCAGCAGCTTGGTGGCAGGTGGCAATCAGCCCCAGCATTTT	CASSLVAGGNQPQHF
TRBJ1-1	TRBV12-5	NA	once	TGTGCTAGTGGTTGGGGCGGGGGCACTGAAGCTTTCTTT	CASGWGGGTEAFF
TRBJ2-7	TRBV6-5	NA	NA	TGTGCCAGCACCCTCGGGGGCGAGCAGTACTTC	CASTLGGEQYF
TRBJ2-3	TRBV6-4	TRBD2	NA	TGTGCCAGCAGTGGCGGGACTAGCGGGGAAATAGATACGCAGTATTTT	CASSGGTSGEIDTQYF
TRBJ1-3	TRBV19	NA	NA	TGTGCCAGTAAGTTAAGCTCTGGAAACACCATATATTTT	CASKLSSGNTIYF